This TCR beta chain was identified in a study of OX40 agonist ivuxolimab in advanced cancers. Turning to the study itself: Prior therapy, whether anti-PD-1, anti-PD-L1 or anti-CTLA-4, was allowed, and 40% had some. Study-level points and caveats: Low levels of normalized T-cell clonal expansion also appeared in some nonresponders.

The V end lost 6 bases, the J end lost 0 bases, and 5 bases lay between the germline ends. Per the germline V gene, CDR1 is LNHDA and CDR2 is SQIVND (reference sequence). This CDR3 region has 13 residues. Produced via immunoSEQ multiplex PCR; TCRdb's table is partial and in-frame only. The table has about 45,000 clones, around 92% seen once. Comments on this clone: The antigen remains undetermined.

This receptor was taken from an adult with an advanced solid tumor such as melanoma, head and neck, liver or kidney cancer. Source: CD4+ or CD8+ T cells sorted from blood, taken in a trial of the OX40 agonist ivuxolimab. V gene TRBV19 combines with J gene TRBJ2-2; unclear D gene. CDR3 bases: TGTGCCAGTAGACTGTCGAACACCGGGGAGCTGTTTTTT. Protein product: CASRLSNTGELFF.